This T cell receptor (beta chain) was identified in a study of T cells in localized non-small cell lung cancer. Overall study results and limits: Uninvolved neighboring lung showed the greatest T cell clonality, exceeding tumor. Adjacent lung had a median roughly 61 of the 100 largest tumor clones. With higher T cell density in blood came longer overall survival. Since sequencing was restricted to only one region of the tumor, intratumor heterogeneity remains a possibility.

About this clone itself: No antigen is known for it.

CDR3 length equals 18 residues. Germline loops: CDR1 SGHTA, CDR2 FQGNSA. The V end lost 5 bases, the J end lost 7 bases, and 30 bases lay between the germline ends. Libraries were prepared by immunoSEQ multiplex PCR; TCRdb keeps only in-frame clonotypes and omits some of them. The sample has under 5,500 clones, just under 95% seen once. This sample comprised peripheral blood, obtained before any cancer treatment. This chain connects TRBV7-2 to TRBJ2-7; D tentatively reads TRBD1 or TRBD2 (5 bases each). The receptor was isolated from a woman aged 40-75 years with stage I lung adenocarcinoma. The CDR3, as DNA: TGTGCCAGCAGCGGGGGTCTTGGGGTAGGACTCCAAAAGCCGGAGCAGTACTTC. Translated: CASSGGLGVGLQKPEQYF.